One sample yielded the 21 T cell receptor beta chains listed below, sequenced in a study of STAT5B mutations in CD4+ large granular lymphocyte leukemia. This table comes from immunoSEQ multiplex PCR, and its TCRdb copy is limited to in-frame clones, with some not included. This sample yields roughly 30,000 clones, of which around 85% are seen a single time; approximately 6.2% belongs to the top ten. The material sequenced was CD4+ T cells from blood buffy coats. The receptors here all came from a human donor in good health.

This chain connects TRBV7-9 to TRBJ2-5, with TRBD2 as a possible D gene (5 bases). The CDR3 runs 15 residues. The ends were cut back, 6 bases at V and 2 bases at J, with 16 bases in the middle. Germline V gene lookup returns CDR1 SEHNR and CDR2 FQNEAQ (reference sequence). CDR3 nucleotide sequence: TGTGCCAGCAGTTCCCCGGGGAGCAATCAAGAGACCCAGTACTTC. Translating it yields CASSSPGSNQETQYF.

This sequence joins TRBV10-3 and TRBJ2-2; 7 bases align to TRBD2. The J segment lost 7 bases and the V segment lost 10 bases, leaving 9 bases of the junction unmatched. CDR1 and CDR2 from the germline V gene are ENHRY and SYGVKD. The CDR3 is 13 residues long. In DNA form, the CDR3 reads TGTGCCACCCGGGCGGGGGAGGACGGGGAGCTGTTTTTT. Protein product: CATRAGEDGELFF.

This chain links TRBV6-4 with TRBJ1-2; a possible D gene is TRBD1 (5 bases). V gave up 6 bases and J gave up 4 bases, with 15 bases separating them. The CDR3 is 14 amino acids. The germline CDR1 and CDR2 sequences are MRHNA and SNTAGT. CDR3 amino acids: CASSPEGGGYGYTF. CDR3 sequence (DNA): TGTGCCAGCAGCCCGGAGGGCGGGGGCTATGGCTACACCTTC.

The CDR3 DNA reads as TGCAGCGTTGAGGACCGGACCCTGGGGACCCAGTACTTC. This encodes CSVEDRTLGTQYF. The V call is TRBV29-1, the J call TRBJ2-5; D is ambiguous. V shed 3 bases and J shed 7 bases, with 15 bases lying between them. The CDR3 totals 13 residues. Per the germline V gene, CDR1 is SQVTM and CDR2 is ANQGSEA.

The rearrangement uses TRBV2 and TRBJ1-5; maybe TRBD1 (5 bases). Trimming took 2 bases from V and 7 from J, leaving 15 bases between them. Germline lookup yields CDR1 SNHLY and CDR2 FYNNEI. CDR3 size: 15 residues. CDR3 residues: CASSEWDPLVQPQHF. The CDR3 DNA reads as TGTGCCAGCAGTGAATGGGACCCACTAGTACAGCCCCAGCATTTT.

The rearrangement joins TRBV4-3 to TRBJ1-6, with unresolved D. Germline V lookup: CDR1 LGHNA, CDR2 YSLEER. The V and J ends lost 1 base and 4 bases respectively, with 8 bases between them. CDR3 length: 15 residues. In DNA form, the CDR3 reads TGCGCCAGCAGCCAAGTGGGAAATTATAATTCACCCCTCCACTTT. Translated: CASSQVGNYNSPLHF.

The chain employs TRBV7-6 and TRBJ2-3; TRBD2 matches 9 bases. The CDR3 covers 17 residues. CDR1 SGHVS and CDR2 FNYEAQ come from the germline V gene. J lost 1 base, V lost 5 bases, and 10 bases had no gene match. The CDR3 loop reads CASSPAGGTDGTDTQYF. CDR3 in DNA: TGTGCCAGCAGCCCCGCGGGGGGGACGGATGGCACAGATACGCAGTATTTT.

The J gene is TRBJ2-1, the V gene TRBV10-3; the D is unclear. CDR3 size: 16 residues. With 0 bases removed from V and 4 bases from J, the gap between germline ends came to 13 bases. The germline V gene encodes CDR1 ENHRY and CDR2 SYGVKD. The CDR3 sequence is CAISESDTGGYNEQFF. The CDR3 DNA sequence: TGTGCCATCAGTGAGTCAGACACGGGCGGATACAATGAGCAGTTCTTC.

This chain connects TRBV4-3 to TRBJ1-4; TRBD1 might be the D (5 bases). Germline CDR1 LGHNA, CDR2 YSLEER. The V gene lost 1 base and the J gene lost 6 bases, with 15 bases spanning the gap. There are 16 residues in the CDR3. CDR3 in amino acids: CASSQVVAGGDEKLFF. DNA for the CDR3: TGCGCCAGCAGCCAAGTGGTAGCGGGGGGAGATGAAAAACTGTTTTTT.

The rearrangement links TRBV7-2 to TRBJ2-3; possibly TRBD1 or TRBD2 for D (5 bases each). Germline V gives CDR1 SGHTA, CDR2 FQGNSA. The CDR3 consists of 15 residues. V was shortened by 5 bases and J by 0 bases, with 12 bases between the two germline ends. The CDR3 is CASSPGEGSTDTQYF. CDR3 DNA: TGTGCCAGCAGCCCGGGTGAGGGGAGCACAGATACGCAGTATTTT.

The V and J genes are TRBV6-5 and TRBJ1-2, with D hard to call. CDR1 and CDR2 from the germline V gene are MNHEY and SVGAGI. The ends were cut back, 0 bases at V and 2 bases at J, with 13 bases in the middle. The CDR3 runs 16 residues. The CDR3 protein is CASSYSIPSRNYGYTF. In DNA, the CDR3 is TGTGCCAGCAGTTACTCGATCCCATCGAGGAACTATGGCTACACCTTC.

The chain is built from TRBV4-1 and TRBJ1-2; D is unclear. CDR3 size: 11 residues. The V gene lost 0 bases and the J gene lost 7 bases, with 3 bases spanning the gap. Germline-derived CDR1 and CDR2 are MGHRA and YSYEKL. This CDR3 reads CASSQEGGYTF. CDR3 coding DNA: TGCGCCAGCAGCCAAGAGGGTGGCTACACCTTC.

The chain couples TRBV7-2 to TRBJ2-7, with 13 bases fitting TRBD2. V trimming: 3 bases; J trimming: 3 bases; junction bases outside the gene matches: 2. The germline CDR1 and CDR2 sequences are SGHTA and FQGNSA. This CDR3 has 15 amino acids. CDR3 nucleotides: TGTGCCAGCAGCTTGGGACTAGCGGGAAACTACGAGCAGTACGTC. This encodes CASSLGLAGNYEQYV.

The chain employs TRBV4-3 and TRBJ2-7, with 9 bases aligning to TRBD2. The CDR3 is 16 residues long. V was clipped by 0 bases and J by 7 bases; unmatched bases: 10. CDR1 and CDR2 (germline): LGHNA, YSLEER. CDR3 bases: TGCGCCAGCAGCCAAGACCTCGCTAGCGGGGTGAGAGAGCAGTACTTC. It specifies CASSQDLASGVREQYF.

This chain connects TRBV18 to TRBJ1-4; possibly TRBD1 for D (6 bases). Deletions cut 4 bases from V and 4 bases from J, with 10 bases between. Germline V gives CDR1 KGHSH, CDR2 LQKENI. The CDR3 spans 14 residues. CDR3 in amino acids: CASSRGAGNEKLFF. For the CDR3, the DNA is TGTGCCAGCTCACGGGGGGCTGGTAATGAAAAACTGTTTTTT.

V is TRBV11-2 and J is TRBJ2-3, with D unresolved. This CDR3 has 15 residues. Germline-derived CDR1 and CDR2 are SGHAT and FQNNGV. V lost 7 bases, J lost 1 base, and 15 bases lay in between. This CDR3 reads CASTDRVWGTDTQYF. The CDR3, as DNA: TGTGCCAGCACTGACCGGGTGTGGGGCACAGATACGCAGTATTTT.

The CDR3, as DNA: TGTGCCAGCAGCCCTACATGGCGGGCAACTAATGAAAAACTGTTTTTT. This encodes CASSPTWRATNEKLFF. The chain has TRBV7-9 and TRBJ1-4; no firm D call. This CDR3 region has 16 residues. The germline V gene encodes CDR1 SEHNR and CDR2 FQNEAQ (reference sequence). Trimming took 5 bases from V and 0 from J, leaving 13 bases between them.

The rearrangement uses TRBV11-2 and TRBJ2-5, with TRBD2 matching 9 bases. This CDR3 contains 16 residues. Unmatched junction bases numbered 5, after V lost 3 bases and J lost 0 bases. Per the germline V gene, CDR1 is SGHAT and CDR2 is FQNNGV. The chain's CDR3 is CASSFSGGSNQETQYF. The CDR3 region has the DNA TGTGCCAGCAGCTTCAGCGGGGGGTCAAACCAAGAGACCCAGTACTTC.

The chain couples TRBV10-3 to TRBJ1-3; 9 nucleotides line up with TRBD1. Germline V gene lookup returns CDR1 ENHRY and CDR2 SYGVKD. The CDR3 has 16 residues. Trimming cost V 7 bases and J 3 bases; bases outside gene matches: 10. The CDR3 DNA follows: TGTGCCATCACATTGGACAGGGGAGCGGATGGAAACACCATATATTTT. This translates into CAITLDRGADGNTIYF.

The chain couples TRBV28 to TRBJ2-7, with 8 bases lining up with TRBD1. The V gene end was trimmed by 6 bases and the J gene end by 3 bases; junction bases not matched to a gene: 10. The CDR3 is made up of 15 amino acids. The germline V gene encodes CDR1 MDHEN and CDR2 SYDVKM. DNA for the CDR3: TGTGCCAGCAGCCGAGGACAGGGTTTAGGCTACGAGCAGTACGTC. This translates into CASSRGQGLGYEQYV.

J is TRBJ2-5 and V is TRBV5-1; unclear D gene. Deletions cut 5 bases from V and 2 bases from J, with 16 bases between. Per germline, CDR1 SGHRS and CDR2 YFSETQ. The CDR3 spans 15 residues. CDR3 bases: TGCGCCAGCAGTTCGCACTCCCTGAGACAAGAGACCCAGTACTTC. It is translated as CASSSHSLRQETQYF.